This section outlines one T cell receptor (beta chain) sequence together with its context. Its antigen is still unknown. The data originate from a study of CD8+ T cells in alopecia areata. Study conclusions and caveats: Among patients, TCR sharing was less clear than in mice, a difference possibly due in part to HLA diversity in the patient population. Across lesional scalp, and particularly alopecia totalis/universalis, clonality surpassed that of normal scalp.

Extracted RNA was reverse transcribed into cDNA, the sequencing template. This table comes from immunoSEQ multiplex PCR, and its TCRdb copy is limited to in-frame clones, with some not included. The table shows about 100,000 clones, with almost 60% occurring only once. Trimming stripped 5 bases from V and 8 bases from J, with 9 bases between. The CDR3 totals 10 residues. Germline V gene sequence: CDR1 SQVTM, CDR2 ANQGSEA. The gene calls are TRBV29-1 and TRBJ1-1; D is unclear. This sequence originates from a human donor in good health. Sequenced material: CD8+ T cells sorted from blood. CDR3 nucleotide sequence: TGCAGCGTTCTCGAACCCGAAGCTTTCTTT. Translation: CSVLEPEAFF. The entire variable domain, with the rest obtained from reference TRBV29-1 and TRBJ1-1, is as follows: SAVISQKPSRDICQRGTSLTIQCQVDSQVTMMFWYRQQPGQSLTLIATANQGSEATYESGFVIDKFPISRPNLTFSTLTVSNMSPEDSSIYLCSVLEPEAFFGQGTRLTVV.